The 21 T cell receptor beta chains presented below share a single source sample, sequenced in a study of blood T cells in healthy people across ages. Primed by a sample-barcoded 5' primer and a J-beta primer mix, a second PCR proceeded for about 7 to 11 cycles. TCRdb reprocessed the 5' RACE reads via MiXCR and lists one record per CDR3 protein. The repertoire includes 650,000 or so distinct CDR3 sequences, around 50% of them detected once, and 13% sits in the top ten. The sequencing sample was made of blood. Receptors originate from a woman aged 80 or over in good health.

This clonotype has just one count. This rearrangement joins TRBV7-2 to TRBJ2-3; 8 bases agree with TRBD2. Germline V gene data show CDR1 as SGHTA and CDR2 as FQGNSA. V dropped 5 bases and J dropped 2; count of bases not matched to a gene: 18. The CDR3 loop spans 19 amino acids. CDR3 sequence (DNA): TGTGCCAGCAGCGTCAAACACCGCAGCGGGGGCCTATTCACAGATACGCAGTATTTT. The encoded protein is CASSVKHRSGGLFTDTQYF.

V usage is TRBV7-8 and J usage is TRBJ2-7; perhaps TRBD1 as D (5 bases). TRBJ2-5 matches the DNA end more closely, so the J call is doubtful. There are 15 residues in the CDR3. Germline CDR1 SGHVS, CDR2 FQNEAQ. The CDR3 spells CASSLGDRPQETQYF. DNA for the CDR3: TGTGCCAGCAGCTTAGGCGACAGACCCCAAGAGACCCAGTACTTC.

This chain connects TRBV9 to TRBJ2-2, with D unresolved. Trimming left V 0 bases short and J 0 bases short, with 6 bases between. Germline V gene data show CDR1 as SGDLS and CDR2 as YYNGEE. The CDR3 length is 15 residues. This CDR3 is CASSVGASNTGELFF. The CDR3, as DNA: TGTGCCAGCAGCGTAGGCGCCTCGAACACCGGGGAGCTGTTTTTT.

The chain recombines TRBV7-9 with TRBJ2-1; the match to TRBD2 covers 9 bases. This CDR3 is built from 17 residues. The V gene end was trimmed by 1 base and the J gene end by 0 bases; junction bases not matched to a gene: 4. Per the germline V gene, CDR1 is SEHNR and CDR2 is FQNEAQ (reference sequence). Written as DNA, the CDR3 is TGTGCCAGCAGCTTAGGTCAGACTAGCGGCTCCTACAATGAGCAGTTCTTC. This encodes CASSLGQTSGSYNEQFF.

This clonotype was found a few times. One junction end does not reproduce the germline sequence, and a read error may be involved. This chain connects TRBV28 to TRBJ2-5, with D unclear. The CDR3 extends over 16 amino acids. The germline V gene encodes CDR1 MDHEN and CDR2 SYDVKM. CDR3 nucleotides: TGTGCCACCAGTCGCCTCAAGGGAAGGAATCGAGAGACCCAGTACTTC. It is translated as CATSRLKGRNRETQYF.

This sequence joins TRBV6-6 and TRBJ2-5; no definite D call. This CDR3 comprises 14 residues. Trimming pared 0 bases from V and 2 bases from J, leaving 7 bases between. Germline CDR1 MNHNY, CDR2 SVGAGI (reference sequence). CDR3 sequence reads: CASSYSKQQETQYF. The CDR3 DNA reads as TGTGCCAGCAGTTACTCGAAACAGCAAGAGACCCAGTACTTC.

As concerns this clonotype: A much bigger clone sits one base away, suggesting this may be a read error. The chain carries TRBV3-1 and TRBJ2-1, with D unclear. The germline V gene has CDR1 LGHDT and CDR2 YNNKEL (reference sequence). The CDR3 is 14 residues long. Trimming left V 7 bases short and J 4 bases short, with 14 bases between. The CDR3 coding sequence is TGTGCCAGCAACCTACGCCGTCAGTACAATGAGCAGTTCTTC. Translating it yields CASNLRRQYNEQFF.

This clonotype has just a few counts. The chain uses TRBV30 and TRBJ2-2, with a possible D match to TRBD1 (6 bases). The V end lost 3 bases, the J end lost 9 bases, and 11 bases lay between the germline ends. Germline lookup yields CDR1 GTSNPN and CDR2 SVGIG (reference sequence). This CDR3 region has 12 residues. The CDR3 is CAWSLGARELFF. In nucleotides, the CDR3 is TGTGCCTGGAGCCTGGGGGCCCGGGAGCTGTTTTTT.

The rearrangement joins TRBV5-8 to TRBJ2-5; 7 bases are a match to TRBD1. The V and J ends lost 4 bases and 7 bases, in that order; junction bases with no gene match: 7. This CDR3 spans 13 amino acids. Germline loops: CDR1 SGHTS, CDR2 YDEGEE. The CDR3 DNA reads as TGTGCCAGCAGCCCAAAAACAGGGGTGACCCAGTACTTC. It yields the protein CASSPKTGVTQYF. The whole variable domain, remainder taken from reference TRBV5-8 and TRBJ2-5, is EAGVTQSPTHLIKTRGQQATLRCSPISGHTSVYWYQQALGLGLQFLLWYDEGEERNRGNFPPRFSGRQFPNYSSELNVNALELEDSALYLCASSPKTGVTQYFGPGTRLLVL.

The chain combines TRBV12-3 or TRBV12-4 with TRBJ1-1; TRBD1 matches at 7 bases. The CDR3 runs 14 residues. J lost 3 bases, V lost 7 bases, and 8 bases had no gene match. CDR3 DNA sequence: TGTGCCAGCATTAGGGACAGCTCTTACACTGAAGCTTTCTTT. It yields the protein CASIRDSSYTEAFF.

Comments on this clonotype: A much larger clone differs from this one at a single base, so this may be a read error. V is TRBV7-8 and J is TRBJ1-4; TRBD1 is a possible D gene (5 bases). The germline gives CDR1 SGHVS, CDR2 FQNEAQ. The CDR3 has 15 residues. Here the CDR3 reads CASNLDLAGLTKLFF. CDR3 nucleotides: TGTGCCAGCAACTTAGATTTGGCAGGGTTGACGAAACTGTTTTTT.

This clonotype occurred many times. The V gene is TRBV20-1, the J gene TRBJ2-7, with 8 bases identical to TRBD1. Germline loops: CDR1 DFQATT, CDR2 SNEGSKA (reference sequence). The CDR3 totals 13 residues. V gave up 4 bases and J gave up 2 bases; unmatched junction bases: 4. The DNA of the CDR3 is TGCAGTGCTATTAGACAGGGGACCTACGAGCAGTACTTC. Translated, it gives CSAIRQGTYEQYF.

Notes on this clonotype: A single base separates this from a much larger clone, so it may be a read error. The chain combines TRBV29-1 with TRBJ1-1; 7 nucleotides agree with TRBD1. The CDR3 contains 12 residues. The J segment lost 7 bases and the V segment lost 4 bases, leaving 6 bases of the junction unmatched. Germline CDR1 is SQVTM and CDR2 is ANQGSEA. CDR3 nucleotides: TGCAGCGTTGCGCAGGGGGTGGGTGAAGCTTTCTTT. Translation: CSVAQGVGEAFF.

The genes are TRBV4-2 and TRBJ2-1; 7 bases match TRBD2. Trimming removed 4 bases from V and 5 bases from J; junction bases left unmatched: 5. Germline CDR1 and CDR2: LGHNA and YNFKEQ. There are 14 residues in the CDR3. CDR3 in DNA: TGTGCCAGCAGCCCCGGGACTATTAACAATGAGCAGTTCTTC. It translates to CASSPGTINNEQFF.

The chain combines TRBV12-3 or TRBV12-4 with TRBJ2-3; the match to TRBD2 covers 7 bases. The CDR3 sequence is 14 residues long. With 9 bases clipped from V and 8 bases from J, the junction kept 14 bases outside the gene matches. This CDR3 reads CASGTTMGSGTQYF. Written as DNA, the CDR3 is TGTGCCAGTGGGACTACAATGGGATCAGGTACGCAGTATTTT.

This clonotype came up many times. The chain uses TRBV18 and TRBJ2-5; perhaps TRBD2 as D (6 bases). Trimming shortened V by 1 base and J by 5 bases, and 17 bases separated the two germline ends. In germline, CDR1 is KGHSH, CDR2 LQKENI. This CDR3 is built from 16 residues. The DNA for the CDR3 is TGTGCCAGCTCACCACTAACCGGAGGGACGAAGGAGACCCAGTACTTC. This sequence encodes CASSPLTGGTKETQYF.

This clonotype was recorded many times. CDR3 amino acids: CSASSGRGSYEQYF. CDR3 nucleotide sequence: TGCAGTGCGAGTAGCGGGAGGGGTTCCTACGAGCAGTACTTC. V is TRBV20-1 and J is TRBJ2-7, with 11 bases aligning to TRBD2. The CDR3 length is 14 residues. The J segment lost 1 base and the V segment lost 6 bases, leaving 5 bases of the junction unmatched. Per germline, CDR1 DFQATT and CDR2 SNEGSKA (reference sequence).

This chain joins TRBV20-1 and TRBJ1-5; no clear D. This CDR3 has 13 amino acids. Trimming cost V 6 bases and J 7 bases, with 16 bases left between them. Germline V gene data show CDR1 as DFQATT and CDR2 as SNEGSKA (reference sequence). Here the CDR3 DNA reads TGCAGTGCGAGTGGCCCCCGGGGACAGCCCCAGCATTTT. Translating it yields CSASGPRGQPQHF.

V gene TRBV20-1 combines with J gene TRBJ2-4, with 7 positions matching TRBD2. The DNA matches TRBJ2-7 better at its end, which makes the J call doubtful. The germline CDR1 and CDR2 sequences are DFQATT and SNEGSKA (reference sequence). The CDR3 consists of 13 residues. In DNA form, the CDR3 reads TGCAGTGCGCGGACTAGTCGGGACTACGAGCAGTACTTC. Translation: CSARTSRDYEQYF.

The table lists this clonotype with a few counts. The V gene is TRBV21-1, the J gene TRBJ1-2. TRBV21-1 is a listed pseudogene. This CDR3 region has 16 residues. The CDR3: CASSKGRTAIWYGYTF. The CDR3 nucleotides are TGTGCCAGCAGCAAAGGAAGGACGGCTATTTGGTATGGCTACACCTTC.

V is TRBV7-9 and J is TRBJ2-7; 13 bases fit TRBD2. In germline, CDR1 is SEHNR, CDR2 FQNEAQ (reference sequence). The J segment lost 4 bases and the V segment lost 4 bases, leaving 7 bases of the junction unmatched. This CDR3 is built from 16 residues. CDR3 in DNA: TGTGCCAGCAGCTCGGAAACTAGCGGGAGGGGATACGAGCAGTACTTC. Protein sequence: CASSSETSGRGYEQYF.